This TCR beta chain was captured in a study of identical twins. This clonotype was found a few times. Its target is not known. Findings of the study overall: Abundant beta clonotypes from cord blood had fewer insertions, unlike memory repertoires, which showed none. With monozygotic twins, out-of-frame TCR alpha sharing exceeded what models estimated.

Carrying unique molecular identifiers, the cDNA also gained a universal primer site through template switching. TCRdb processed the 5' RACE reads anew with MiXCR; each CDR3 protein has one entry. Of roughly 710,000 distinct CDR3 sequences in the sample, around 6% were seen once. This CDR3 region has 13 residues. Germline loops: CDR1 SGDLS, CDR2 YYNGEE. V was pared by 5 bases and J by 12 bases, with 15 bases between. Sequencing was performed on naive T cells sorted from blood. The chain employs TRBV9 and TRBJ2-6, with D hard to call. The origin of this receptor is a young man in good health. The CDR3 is CASSKTTDPVLTF. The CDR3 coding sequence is TGTGCCAGCAGTAAAACGACTGATCCCGTCCTGACTTTC.